This TCR beta chain was sequenced for a study of a mutant IDH1 vaccine in newly diagnosed glioma. At the level of the study: Earlier care involved radiotherapy, temozolomide, or both, and the majority received both.

This clone was seen a single time. Its antigen is currently unknown. Trimming cost V 2 bases and J 4 bases; bases outside gene matches: 11. This CDR3 is built from 17 residues. Germline CDR1 and CDR2: SNHLY and FYNNEI. Time point defined: week 35, safety follow-up. Vaccine doses each comprised 300 ug of mutant IDH1 20-mer peptide, with topical imiquimod. Vaccination of patients was performed eight times, in weeks 1, 3, 5, 7, 11, 15, 19 and 23. Clones were sequenced by immunoSEQ multiplex PCR, and TCRdb holds only the in-frame ones, with some missing. Among around 50,000 clones listed, around 84% were seen once.

Sequenced material: PBMCs, taken from a glioma patient whose treatment included an IDH1 peptide vaccine. This receptor was identified in a woman aged 18-29 years with glioma. The rearrangement uses TRBV2 and TRBJ1-5, with 7 bases aligning to TRBD1. CDR3 bases: TGTGCCAGCAGTGAACGGTTTGGAGCAGGGGGGAATCAGCCCCAGCATTTT. It specifies CASSERFGAGGNQPQHF.